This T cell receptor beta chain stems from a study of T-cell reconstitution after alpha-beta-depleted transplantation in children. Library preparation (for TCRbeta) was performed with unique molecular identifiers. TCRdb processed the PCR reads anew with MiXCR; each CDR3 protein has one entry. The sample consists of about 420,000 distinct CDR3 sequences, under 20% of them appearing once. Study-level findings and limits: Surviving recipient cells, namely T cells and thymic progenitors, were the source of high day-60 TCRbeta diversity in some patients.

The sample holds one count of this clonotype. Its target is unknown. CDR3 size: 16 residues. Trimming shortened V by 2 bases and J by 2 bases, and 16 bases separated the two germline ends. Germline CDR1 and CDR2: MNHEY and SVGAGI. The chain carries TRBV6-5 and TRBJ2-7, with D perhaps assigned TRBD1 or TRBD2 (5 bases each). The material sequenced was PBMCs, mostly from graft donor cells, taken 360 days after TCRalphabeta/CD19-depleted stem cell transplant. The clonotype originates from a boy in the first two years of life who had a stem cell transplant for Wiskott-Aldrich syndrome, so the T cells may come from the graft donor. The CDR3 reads CASSYLQGRRTYEQYF. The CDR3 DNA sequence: TGTGCCAGCAGTTACCTCCAGGGCCGGAGGACCTACGAGCAGTACTTC.